What follows are 21 T cell receptor beta chains derived from one specimen sequenced in a study of T cells in localized non-small cell lung cancer. The assay was immunoSEQ multiplex PCR, and TCRdb's table has in-frame clones only and misses some. The sample carries about 2,800 clones, around 20% recorded once. This sample comprised normal lung tissue next to the tumor, obtained before any cancer treatment. The receptors here all came from a woman aged 35 to 75 with stage I lung adenocarcinoma.

This clone was seen a handful of times. The chain couples TRBV2 to TRBJ1-4, with D possibly TRBD1 on 6 matching bases. The CDR3 runs 15 residues. Deletions cut 4 bases from V and 7 bases from J, with 16 bases between. Germline V lookup: CDR1 SNHLY, CDR2 FYNNEI. Written as DNA, the CDR3 is TGTGCCAGCAGTGGGTCGACAGGCAATGGTGAAAAACTGTTTTTT. Translation: CASSGSTGNGEKLFF.

This sequence joins TRBV6-8 and TRBJ2-5; 10 bases align to TRBD1. Trimming at V came to 10 bases and at J to 2 bases, leaving 10 bases not matched to a gene. Per the germline V gene, CDR1 is MNHGY and CDR2 is SAAAGT. The CDR3 sequence is 15 residues long. The CDR3 loop reads CAIKKPGQGQETQYF. The CDR3, as DNA: TGTGCCATCAAAAAACCGGGACAGGGGCAAGAGACCCAGTACTTC.

There are a few counts of this clone. The rearrangement uses TRBV19 and TRBJ2-1, with 7 bases that match TRBD2. The CDR3 has 15 amino acids. In germline, CDR1 is LNHDA, CDR2 SQIVND (reference sequence). The ends lost 6 bases at V and 7 bases at J; junction bases unmatched: 12. The CDR3 region is CASSATSSGGNEQFF. CDR3 bases: TGTGCCAGTAGCGCAACTAGCTCCGGGGGGAATGAGCAGTTCTTC.

This clone was counted a few times. The rearrangement uses TRBV28 and TRBJ2-7; 12 bases line up with TRBD2. V lost 4 bases to trimming and J lost 7 bases; unmatched junction nucleotides: 8. CDR1 is MDHEN, CDR2 SYDVKM, per germline. The CDR3 has 15 residues. The CDR3 region is CASSSRTSGVGEQYF. As DNA, the CDR3 is TGTGCCAGCAGTTCACGGACTAGCGGGGTGGGGGAGCAGTACTTC.

The rearrangement joins TRBV5-1 to TRBJ1-3; D is unclear. This CDR3 has 15 amino acids. Germline CDR1 reads SGHRS; CDR2 reads YFSETQ. V lost 5 bases and J 2 bases, leaving 14 bases between the germline ends. The CDR3 bases are TGCGCCAGCAGACCCGAAGGCAGTCCTGGAAACACCATATATTTT. Translation: CASRPEGSPGNTIYF.

In this sample, this clone turned up a few times. This chain uses TRBV15 with TRBJ1-1, with D perhaps matching TRBD1 (5 bases). This CDR3 has 16 amino acids. Germline V CDR1 and CDR2: LNHNV, YYDKDF (reference sequence). Between the trimmed V and J ends, which lost 1 base and 1 base, there was a span of 13 bases. CDR3: CATSRVMGLKNTEAFF. DNA for the CDR3: TGTGCCACCAGCAGAGTCATGGGACTTAAGAACACTGAAGCTTTCTTT.

The rearrangement links TRBV19 to TRBJ1-2; 7 nucleotides line up with TRBD1. The V gene's germline CDR1 is LNHDA and CDR2 SQIVND (reference sequence). CDR3 length: 17 amino acids. With 4 bases clipped from V and 4 bases from J, the junction kept 15 bases outside the gene matches. CDR3 in amino acids: CASSTPLARGRIYGYTF. CDR3 coding DNA: TGTGCCAGTAGTACCCCCTTAGCCAGGGGGAGGATCTATGGCTACACCTTC. Combining the CDR3 with reference TRBV19 and TRBJ1-2 gives the whole variable domain DGGITQSPKYLFRKEGQNVTLSCEQNLNHDAMYWYRQDPGQGLRLIYYSQIVNDFQKGDIAEGYSVSREKKESFPLTVTSAQKNPTAFYLCASSTPLARGRIYGYTFGSGTRLTVV.

This clone has more than one count but fewer than ten. This sequence joins TRBV11-3 and TRBJ2-7; D is unclear. Per the germline V gene, CDR1 is SGHNT and CDR2 is YENEEA. Between the trimmed V and J ends, which lost 3 bases and 4 bases, there was a span of 13 bases. The CDR3 is made up of 14 amino acids. In DNA form, the CDR3 reads TGTGCCAGCAGCTTCTCTGGCCAGATATACGAGCAGTACTTC. Its protein is CASSFSGQIYEQYF.

CDR3 coding DNA: TGTGCCAGCGTCGGGAGAGCGGCGGGGGCCAACGTCCTGACTTTC. Translated, it gives CASVGRAAGANVLTF. This chain joins TRBV28 and TRBJ2-6; D is perhaps TRBD2 (6 bases). Germline CDR1 is MDHEN and CDR2 is SYDVKM. The length of the CDR3 is 15 residues. Deletions cut 8 bases from V and 4 bases from J, with 15 bases between.

This clone is large within its sample. This rearrangement joins TRBV19 to TRBJ1-3; D is ambiguous. The germline V gene has CDR1 LNHDA and CDR2 SQIVND (reference sequence). This CDR3 has 15 residues. V was shortened by 3 bases and J by 0 bases, with 9 bases between the two germline ends. CDR3 region: CASSIISSSGNTIYF. For the CDR3, the DNA is TGTGCCAGTAGTATTATCTCCAGCTCTGGAAACACCATATATTTT. The whole variable domain, remainder taken from reference TRBV19 and TRBJ1-3, is DGGITQSPKYLFRKEGQNVTLSCEQNLNHDAMYWYRQDPGQGLRLIYYSQIVNDFQKGDIAEGYSVSREKKESFPLTVTSAQKNPTAFYLCASSIISSSGNTIYFGEGSWLTVV.

By sample fraction, this clone is medium-sized. The chain couples TRBV11-3 to TRBJ2-1; D unclear. Deletions cut 7 bases from V and 0 bases from J, with 10 bases between. This CDR3 is 14 amino acids long. Germline V gives CDR1 SGHNT, CDR2 YENEEA. CDR3 nucleotide sequence: TGTGCCAGCAATCTAGAGAGCTCCTACAATGAGCAGTTCTTC. Protein: CASNLESSYNEQFF. The full variable domain, in which reference TRBV11-3 and TRBJ2-1 provide the parts outside the CDR3, is EAGVVQSPRYKIIEKKQPVAFWCNPISGHNTLYWYLQNLGQGPELLIRYENEEAVDDSQLPKDRFSAERLKGVDSTLKIQPAELGDSAVYLCASNLESSYNEQFFGPGTRLTVL.

There are a few counts of this clone. The chain carries TRBV28 and TRBJ2-3; D is possibly TRBD1 or TRBD2 (7 bases each). V was cut by 6 bases and J by 7 bases, with 20 bases left in between. CDR3 length: 15 amino acids. CDR1 and CDR2 from the germline V gene are MDHEN and SYDVKM. CDR3 sequence: CASRSGGEGDNTQYF. Written as DNA, the CDR3 is TGTGCCAGCAGATCAGGGGGGGAGGGCGATAATACGCAGTATTTT.

This sequence joins TRBV7-6 and TRBJ2-7; D gene unclear. V lost 2 bases, J lost 0 bases, and 14 bases lay in between. The CDR3 contains 16 residues. Germline V gene data show CDR1 as SGHVS and CDR2 as FNYEAQ. As DNA, the CDR3 is TGTGCCAGCAGCTTATCCACCGGGTTGAGCTCCTACGAGCAGTACTTC. Translation gives CASSLSTGLSSYEQYF.

In nucleotides, the CDR3 is TGTGCCAGCAGCGTAGGCCCGGATAGCTCTGGAAACACCATATATTTT. It specifies CASSVGPDSSGNTIYF. The chain recombines TRBV9 with TRBJ1-3; D unresolved. Trimming cost V 0 bases and J 0 bases, with 10 bases left between them. Germline V gene lookup returns CDR1 SGDLS and CDR2 YYNGEE. The CDR3 spans 16 residues.

Sample share makes this clone medium-sized. The chain links TRBV11-3 to TRBJ1-1, with a tentative D call TRBD1 (6 bases). The V gene lost 5 bases and the J gene lost 1 base, with 17 bases spanning the gap. This CDR3 contains 16 residues. Germline V gene lookup returns CDR1 SGHNT and CDR2 YENEEA. CDR3 DNA: TGTGCCAGCAGCCCTCGGTCCCGAGGGGGGAACACTGAAGCTTTCTTT. It yields the protein CASSPRSRGGNTEAFF.

Relative to its sample, this clone is medium-sized. The V and J genes are TRBV11-3 and TRBJ2-3; 8 bases map to TRBD2. The CDR3 sequence is 15 residues long. CDR1 SGHNT and CDR2 YENEEA come from the germline V gene. With V trimmed by 5 bases and J by 5 bases, 9 bases remained unmatched. This CDR3 is CASSRRGASGDTQYF. The CDR3 nucleotides are TGTGCCAGCAGCCGGCGGGGGGCCTCGGGAGATACGCAGTATTTT.

This clone appeared a few times. The chain couples TRBV6-1 to TRBJ1-2, with D unclear. V was clipped by 1 base and J by 2 bases, with 8 bases between them. Per the germline V gene, CDR1 is MNHNS and CDR2 is SASEGT. The CDR3 covers 14 residues. The DNA for the CDR3 is TGTGCCAGCAGTGAAGAGCTAGCCAACTATGGCTACACCTTC. This translates into CASSEELANYGYTF.

The chain is built from TRBV19 and TRBJ2-1; 8 bases are a match to TRBD2. The CDR3 extends over 15 amino acids. Germline V gene data show CDR1 as LNHDA and CDR2 as SQIVND (reference sequence). The J segment lost 2 bases and the V segment lost 5 bases, leaving 5 bases of the junction unmatched. CDR3 coding DNA: TGTGCCAGTAGTCCTGGTAGCGGGACCTACAATGAGCAGTTCTTC. It is translated as CASSPGSGTYNEQFF.

The genes are TRBV19 and TRBJ2-1; 14 nucleotides match TRBD2. This CDR3 contains 17 residues. Germline CDR1 and CDR2: LNHDA and SQIVND (reference sequence). The trim removed 3 bases at V and 2 bases at J, leaving 3 bases unmatched. This CDR3 reads CASSMGGLAGAYNEQFF. CDR3 nucleotides: TGTGCCAGTAGTATGGGGGGACTAGCGGGAGCCTACAATGAGCAGTTCTTC.

The chain employs TRBV11-3 and TRBJ1-3, with TRBD1 identical over 9 bases. V was pared by 5 bases and J by 4 bases, with 15 bases of the junction left unmatched. The CDR3 loop spans 18 amino acids. In germline, CDR1 is SGHNT, CDR2 YENEEA. CDR3 amino acids: CASSQNMPGTGRGNTIYF. The DNA for the CDR3 is TGTGCCAGCAGCCAGAACATGCCCGGGACAGGGCGGGGAAACACCATATATTTT.

The chain is built from TRBV19 and TRBJ2-2; a possible D gene is TRBD1 (6 bases). The V and J ends lost 5 bases and 6 bases respectively, with 16 bases between them. Germline V lookup: CDR1 LNHDA, CDR2 SQIVND (reference sequence). The CDR3 has 15 amino acids. Written as DNA, the CDR3 is TGTGCCAGTAGTCTCCAGGGGTGGTATTCCGGGGAGCTGTTTTTT. It is translated as CASSLQGWYSGELFF.